These 6 T cell receptor beta chains came from one sample sequenced in a study of T cell responses to AZD1222 COVID-19 vaccine. Generated by immunoSEQ multiplex PCR, the TCRdb table keeps only in-frame clones and is missing some. The sample shows roughly 72,000 clones, about nine tenths of them seen only once. Sequenced material: peripheral blood, taken 28 days after the second dose of the MenACWY control vaccine. The receptors derive from an adult who received the MenACWY meningococcal vaccine as a control.

The gene calls are TRBV6-4 and TRBJ2-1; no clear D gene. Trimming took off 4 bases at V and 0 bases at J, with 10 bases between the two ends. The CDR3 sequence is 15 residues long. The germline gives CDR1 MRHNA, CDR2 SNTAGT. In DNA form, the CDR3 reads TGTGCCAGCAGTGCCGAAGTGAGCTCCTACAATGAGCAGTTCTTC. It codes for CASSAEVSSYNEQFF.

The rearrangement links TRBV7-3 to TRBJ1-2; possible D gene TRBD1, 5 bases. V was shortened by 1 base and J by 5 bases, with 8 bases between the two germline ends. The CDR3 extends over 13 amino acids. Germline V gives CDR1 SGHTA, CDR2 FQGTGA. CDR3 amino acids: CASSLSGGYGYTF. CDR3 coding DNA: TGTGCCAGCAGCTTAAGCGGGGGTTATGGCTACACCTTC.

The sample holds one count of this clone. The rearrangement joins TRBV6-6 to TRBJ1-1, with TRBD1 matching 7 bases. Germline values: CDR1 MNHNY, CDR2 SVGAGI (reference sequence). The CDR3 loop spans 16 amino acids. Trimming removed 7 bases from V and 0 bases from J; junction bases left unmatched: 11. The CDR3 region is CASTLSPGQMNTEAFF. In DNA form, the CDR3 reads TGTGCCAGCACTTTATCACCGGGACAGATGAACACTGAAGCTTTCTTT.

The V call is TRBV6-6, the J call TRBJ2-1, with TRBD2 as a possible D gene (7 bases). Trimming pared 5 bases from V and 8 bases from J, leaving 19 bases between. The germline CDR1 and CDR2 sequences are MNHNY and SVGAGI (reference sequence). This CDR3 is 15 amino acids long. The DNA of the CDR3 is TGTGCCAGCAGTGGGCTGGGGGGGACATCCGATGAGCAGTTCTTC. Translating gives CASSGLGGTSDEQFF.

V is TRBV5-4 and J is TRBJ2-3; 10 nucleotides match TRBD2. Germline CDR1 and CDR2: SGHNT and YYREEE (reference sequence). CDR3 length: 14 amino acids. The ends lost 4 bases at V and 6 bases at J; junction bases unmatched: 5. This CDR3 is CASSPQRGGDTQYF. The CDR3 DNA sequence: TGTGCCAGCAGCCCTCAGCGGGGGGGGGATACGCAGTATTTT.

The genes are TRBV7-8 and TRBJ1-3, with 9 bases lining up with TRBD1. The germline V gene encodes CDR1 SGHVS and CDR2 FQNEAQ. This CDR3 spans 16 amino acids. The V gene end was trimmed by 4 bases and the J gene end by 4 bases; junction bases not matched to a gene: 8. CDR3 residues: CASSSRDRVYGNTIYF. As DNA, the CDR3 is TGTGCCAGCAGCTCCAGGGACAGGGTCTACGGAAACACCATATATTTT.